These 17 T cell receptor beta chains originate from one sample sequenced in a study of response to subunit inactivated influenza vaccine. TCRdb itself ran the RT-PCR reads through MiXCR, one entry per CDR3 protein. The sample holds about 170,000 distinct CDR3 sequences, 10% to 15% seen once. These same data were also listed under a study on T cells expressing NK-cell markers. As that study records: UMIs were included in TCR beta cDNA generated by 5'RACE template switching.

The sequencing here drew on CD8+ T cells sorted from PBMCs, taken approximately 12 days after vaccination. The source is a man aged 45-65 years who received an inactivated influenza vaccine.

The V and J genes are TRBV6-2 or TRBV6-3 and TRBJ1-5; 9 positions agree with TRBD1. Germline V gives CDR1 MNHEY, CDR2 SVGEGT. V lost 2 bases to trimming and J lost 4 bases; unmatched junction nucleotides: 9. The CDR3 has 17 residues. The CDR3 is CASSYPSQGARNQPQHF. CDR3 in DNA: TGTGCCAGCAGTTACCCCTCACAGGGGGCGAGGAATCAGCCCCAGCATTTT.

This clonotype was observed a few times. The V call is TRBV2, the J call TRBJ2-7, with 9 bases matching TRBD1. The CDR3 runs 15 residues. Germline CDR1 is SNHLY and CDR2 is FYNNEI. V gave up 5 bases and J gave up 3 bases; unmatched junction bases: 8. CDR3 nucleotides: TGTGCCAGCAGTTACCGGGACAGGGTGGACTACGAGCAGTACTTC. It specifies CASSYRDRVDYEQYF.

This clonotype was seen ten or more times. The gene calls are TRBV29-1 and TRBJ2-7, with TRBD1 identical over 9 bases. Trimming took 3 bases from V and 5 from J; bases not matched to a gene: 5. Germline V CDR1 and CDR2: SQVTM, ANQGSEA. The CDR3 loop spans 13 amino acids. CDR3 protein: CSVDIGQGNEQYF. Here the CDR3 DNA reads TGCAGCGTTGATATAGGACAGGGGAACGAGCAGTACTTC.

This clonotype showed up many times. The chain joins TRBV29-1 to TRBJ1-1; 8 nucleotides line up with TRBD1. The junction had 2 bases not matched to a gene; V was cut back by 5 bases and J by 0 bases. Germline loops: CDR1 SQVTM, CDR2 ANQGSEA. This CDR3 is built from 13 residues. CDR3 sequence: CSVRQGMNTEAFF. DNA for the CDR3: TGCAGCGTTCGACAGGGGATGAACACTGAAGCTTTCTTT. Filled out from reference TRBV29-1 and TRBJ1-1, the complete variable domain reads SAVISQKPSRDICQRGTSLTIQCQVDSQVTMMFWYRQQPGQSLTLIATANQGSEATYESGFVIDKFPISRPNLTFSTLTVSNMSPEDSSIYLCSVRQGMNTEAFFGQGTRLTVV.

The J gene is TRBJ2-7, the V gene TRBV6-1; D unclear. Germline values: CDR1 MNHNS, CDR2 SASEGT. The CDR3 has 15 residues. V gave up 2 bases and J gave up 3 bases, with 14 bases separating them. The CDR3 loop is CASSESIWADYEQYF. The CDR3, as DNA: TGTGCCAGCAGTGAATCTATTTGGGCAGACTACGAGCAGTACTTC.

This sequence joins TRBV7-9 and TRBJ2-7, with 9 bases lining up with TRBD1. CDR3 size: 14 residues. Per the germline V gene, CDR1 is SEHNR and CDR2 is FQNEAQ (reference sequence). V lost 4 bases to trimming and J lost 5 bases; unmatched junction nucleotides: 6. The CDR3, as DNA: TGTGCCAGCAGCTCCTGGACAGGGGTAAACGAGCAGTACTTC. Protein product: CASSSWTGVNEQYF.

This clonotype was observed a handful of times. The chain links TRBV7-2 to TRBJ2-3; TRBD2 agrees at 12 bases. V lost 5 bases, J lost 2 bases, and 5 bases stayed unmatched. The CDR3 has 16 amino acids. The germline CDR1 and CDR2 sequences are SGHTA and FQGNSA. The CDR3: CASSTTSGSATDTQYF. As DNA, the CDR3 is TGTGCCAGCAGCACGACTAGCGGGAGCGCCACAGATACGCAGTATTTT. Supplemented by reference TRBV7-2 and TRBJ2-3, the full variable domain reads GAGVSQSPSNKVTEKGKDVELRCDPISGHTALYWYRQSLGQGLEFLIYFQGNSAPDKSGLPSDRFSAERTGGSVSTLTIQRTQQEDSAVYLCASSTTSGSATDTQYFGPGTRLTVL.

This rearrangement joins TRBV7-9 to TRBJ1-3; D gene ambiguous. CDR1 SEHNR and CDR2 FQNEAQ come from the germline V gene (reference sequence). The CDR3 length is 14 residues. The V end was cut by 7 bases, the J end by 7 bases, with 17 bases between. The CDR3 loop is CASTRVETGNTIYF. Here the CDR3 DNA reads TGTGCCAGCACCCGTGTAGAAACCGGGAACACCATATATTTT.

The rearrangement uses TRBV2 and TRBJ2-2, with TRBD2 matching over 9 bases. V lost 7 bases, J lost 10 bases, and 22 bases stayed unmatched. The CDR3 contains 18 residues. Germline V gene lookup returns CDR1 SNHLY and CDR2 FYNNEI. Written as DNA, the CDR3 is TGTGCCAGCAACCCCTGGGTGGCAGGGACTAGCCCCCCCGCGGAGCTGTTTTTT. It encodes CASNPWVAGTSPPAELFF.

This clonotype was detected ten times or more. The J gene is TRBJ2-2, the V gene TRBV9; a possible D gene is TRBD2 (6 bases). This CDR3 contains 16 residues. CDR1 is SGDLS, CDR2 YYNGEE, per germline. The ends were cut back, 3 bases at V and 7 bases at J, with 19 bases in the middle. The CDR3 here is CASSADGTLNVGELFF. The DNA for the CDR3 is TGTGCCAGCAGCGCGGACGGGACTCTCAACGTCGGGGAGCTGTTTTTT.

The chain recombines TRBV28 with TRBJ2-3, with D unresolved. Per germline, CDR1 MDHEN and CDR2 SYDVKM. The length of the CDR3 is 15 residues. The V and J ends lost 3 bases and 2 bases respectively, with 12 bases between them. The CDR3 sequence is CASSFTQQPTDTQYF. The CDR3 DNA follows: TGTGCCAGCAGTTTCACCCAGCAGCCCACAGATACGCAGTATTTT.

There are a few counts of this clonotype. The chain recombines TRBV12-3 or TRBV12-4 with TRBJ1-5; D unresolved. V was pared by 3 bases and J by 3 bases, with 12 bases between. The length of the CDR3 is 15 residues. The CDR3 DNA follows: TGTGCCAGCAGTTTCTCGGGTTCCGCCAATCAGCCCCAGCATTTT. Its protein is CASSFSGSANQPQHF.

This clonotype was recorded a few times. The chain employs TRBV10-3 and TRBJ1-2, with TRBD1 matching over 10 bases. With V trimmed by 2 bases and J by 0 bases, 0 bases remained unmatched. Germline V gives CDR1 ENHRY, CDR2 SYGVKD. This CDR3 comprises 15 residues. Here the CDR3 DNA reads TGTGCCATCAGTGAGGGGACAGGGGCTAACTATGGCTACACCTTC. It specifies CAISEGTGANYGYTF.

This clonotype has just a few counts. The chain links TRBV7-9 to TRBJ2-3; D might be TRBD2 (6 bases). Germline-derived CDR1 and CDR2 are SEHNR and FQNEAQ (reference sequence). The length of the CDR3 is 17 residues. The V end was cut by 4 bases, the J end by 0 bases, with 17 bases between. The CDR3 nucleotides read TGTGCCAGCAGCTGGCTAGCGCAGGCATCTAGCACAGATACGCAGTATTTT. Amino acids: CASSWLAQASSTDTQYF.

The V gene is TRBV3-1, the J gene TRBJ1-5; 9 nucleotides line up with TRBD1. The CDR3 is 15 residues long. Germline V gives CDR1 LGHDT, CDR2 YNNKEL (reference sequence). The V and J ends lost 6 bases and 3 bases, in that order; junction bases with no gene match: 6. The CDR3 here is CASSEGQGPNQPQHF. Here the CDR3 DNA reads TGTGCCAGCAGTGAGGGACAGGGCCCCAATCAGCCCCAGCATTTT.

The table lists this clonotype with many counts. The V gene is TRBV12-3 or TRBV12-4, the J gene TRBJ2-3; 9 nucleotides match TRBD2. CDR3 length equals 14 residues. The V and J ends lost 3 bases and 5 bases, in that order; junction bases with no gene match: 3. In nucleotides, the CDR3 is TGTGCCAGCAGTTTGGGACTAGCTGGAGATACGCAGTATTTT. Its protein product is CASSLGLAGDTQYF.

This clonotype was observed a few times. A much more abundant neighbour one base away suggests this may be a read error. The CDR3 loop reads CASSLLTGELFF. CDR3 bases: TGTGCCAGCAGCTTACTCACCGGGGAGCTGTTTTTT. The genes are TRBV7-9 and TRBJ2-2, with D unresolved. Germline lookup yields CDR1 SEHNR and CDR2 FQNEAQ (reference sequence). This CDR3 contains 12 residues. Trimming left V 2 bases short and J 4 bases short, with 2 bases between.